This is a list of T cell receptor beta chains from one sample in a study of Ad26.COV2.S vaccination and SARS-CoV-2 variants. Generated by immunoSEQ multiplex PCR, the TCRdb table keeps only in-frame clones and is missing some. The top ten hold 4.5% to 7% of the sample, which has about 320,000 clones, 85% to 90% seen once. The sequencing used peripheral blood, collected in a trial of Ad26.COV2.S vaccine versus placebo. The receptors stem from a person between 18 and 60 years old who received the Ad26.COV2.S COVID-19 vaccine or a placebo. The CDR3 runs from the conserved cysteine through the conserved F or W.

j_call v_call cdr3_aa
TRBJ1-1 TRBV11-3 CASSLRGSYTGNTEAFF
TRBJ1-6 TRBV5-6 CASSFFTDSPLHF
TRBJ2-7 TRBV15 CATSSVTGASYEQYF
TRBJ1-1 TRBV5-4 CASSLDRVATEAFF
TRBJ2-1 TRBV10-1 CASSEDSGNRNEQFF
TRBJ1-1 TRBV25-1 CASKRAGNTEAFF
TRBJ2-5 TRBV4-3 CASSLGTGVMETQYF
TRBJ1-1 TRBV4-3 CASSQDRDGNTEAFF
TRBJ1-2 TRBV4-1 CASSQWTGDGYTF
TRBJ1-6 TRBV28 CASRDREKPLHF
TRBJ2-5 TRBV19 CASRAGWQETQYF
TRBJ1-6 TRBV2 CARRMLGVNSPLHF
TRBJ1-2 TRBV24-1 CATSDPGQNYGYTF
TRBJ1-2 TRBV28 CASSLSSNYGYTF
TRBJ1-2 TRBV7-9 CASSEQGNGYTF
TRBJ1-2 TRBV19 CASAARQPIGYGYTF
TRBJ2-1 TRBV6-5 CASRGLSTFRQFF
TRBJ1-1 TRBV5-4 CASSLNRGNTEAFF
TRBJ1-2 TRBV18 CASTKGMEGYGYTF
TRBJ1-2 TRBV7-2 CASSLHSTTEGYTF
TRBJ1-5 TRBV5-4 CASRGTDSNQPQHF
TRBJ2-1 TRBV4-1 CASRRGEPLWGEQFF
TRBJ2-7 TRBV5-1 CASSLEGGEQYF
TRBJ2-2 TRBV18 CASSPPSKALNTGELFF